A single sample gave rise to the 30 T cell receptor beta chains below, sequenced in a study of T cell repertoires in cytomegalovirus infection. One entry per CDR3 protein, called by TCRdb with MiXCR from the reads. The sample records about 89,000 distinct CDR3 sequences, 25% to 30% being singletons. These receptors' antigens are unknown. The sequencing here drew on CD8+ T cells from cultured PBMCs, taken from culture after CMV antigen stimulation. Receptors originate from a human donor in good health (CMV status not recorded). Some clones in this sample may be carry-over from other donors' samples.

This sequence joins TRBV11-2 and TRBJ2-3; a possible D gene is TRBD2 (7 bases). CDR3 length: 16 residues. The germline gives CDR1 SGHAT, CDR2 FQNNGV. Deletions cut 4 bases from V and 1 base from J, with 15 bases between. The CDR3 region is CASSSSSGGGTDTQYF. The CDR3 nucleotides read TGTGCCAGCAGCTCGTCCTCGGGGGGCGGCACAGATACGCAGTATTTT.

The chain recombines TRBV7-9 with TRBJ1-4; TRBD1 matches 7 bases. The CDR3 has 16 residues. V shed 5 bases and J 0 bases; nucleotides not matched to a gene: 6. Germline V lookup: CDR1 SEHNR, CDR2 FQNEAQ (reference sequence). The CDR3 spells CASSEGQYATNEKLFF. The CDR3 bases are TGTGCCAGCAGCGAGGGACAGTATGCAACTAATGAAAAACTGTTTTTT.

The chain carries TRBV27 and TRBJ1-2; a weak D match, TRBD1 (6 bases). V shed 6 bases and J shed 7 bases, with 30 bases lying between them. Germline V CDR1 and CDR2: MNHEY, SMNVEV (reference sequence). CDR3 length: 18 residues. CDR3 sequence (DNA): TGTGCCAGCAGAACTAATCGAGGGGGGGGGAATCCAATATTTGGCTACACCTTC. Protein: CASRTNRGGGNPIFGYTF.

The chain combines TRBV12-3 or TRBV12-4 with TRBJ1-1; no clear D gene. Between the trimmed V and J ends, which lost 6 bases and 2 bases, there was a span of 13 bases. This CDR3 contains 14 residues. The CDR3, as DNA: TGTGCCAGCAGGCCGGGAAGTAAAAACACTGAAGCTTTCTTT. This gives the protein CASRPGSKNTEAFF.

This clonotype has only a few counts. The chain recombines TRBV27 with TRBJ1-1, with D unresolved. This CDR3 comprises 10 residues. With 8 bases removed from V and 5 bases from J, the gap between germline ends came to 6 bases. Germline CDR1 MNHEY, CDR2 SMNVEV (reference sequence). The CDR3 DNA follows: TGTGCCAGCGGGTGGACTGAAGCTTTCTTT. Amino acids: CASGWTEAFF.

This clonotype has ten or more counts. J is TRBJ1-1 and V is TRBV20-1, with 9 positions matching TRBD1. Germline-derived CDR1 and CDR2 are DFQATT and SNEGSKA (reference sequence). With 5 bases clipped from V and 3 bases from J, the junction kept 4 bases outside the gene matches. The CDR3 loop spans 13 amino acids. In DNA form, the CDR3 reads TGCAGTGCTCGAAGGACAGGGGACACTGAAGCTTTCTTT. The encoded protein is CSARRTGDTEAFF.

This clonotype has just one count. The V call is TRBV2, the J call TRBJ1-2, with D unclear. This CDR3 is built from 17 residues. Trimming pared 1 base from V and 2 bases from J, leaving 17 bases between. The germline CDR1 and CDR2 sequences are SNHLY and FYNNEI. The CDR3: CASSEEIEALGNYGYTF. As DNA, the CDR3 is TGTGCCAGCAGTGAAGAGATTGAGGCCCTCGGAAACTATGGCTACACCTTC.

A few counts support this clonotype. V and J are TRBV2 and TRBJ1-2, with 8 nucleotides matching TRBD1. V was clipped by 10 bases and J by 4 bases; unmatched bases: 8. From germline, CDR1 is SNHLY and CDR2 FYNNEI. The CDR3 extends over 13 amino acids. As DNA, the CDR3 is TGTGCCACACAGACAGGGGTGGGCTATGGCTACACCTTC. Amino acids: CATQTGVGYGYTF. Full variable domain (remainder filled in from reference TRBV2 and TRBJ1-2): EPEVTQTPSHQVTQMGQEVILRCVPISNHLYFYWYRQILGQKVEFLVSFYNNEISEKSEIFDDQFSVERPDGSNFTLKIRSTKLEDSAMYFCATQTGVGYGYTFGSGTRLTVV.

This clonotype was picked up a small number of times. V usage is TRBV7-2 and J usage is TRBJ1-2; possibly TRBD1 for D (5 bases). CDR1 and CDR2 from the germline V gene are SGHTA and FQGNSA. This CDR3 is 13 amino acids long. V lost 5 bases and J lost 5, with 12 bases in between. The CDR3 is CASSRGQIYGYTF. The CDR3 region has the DNA TGTGCCAGCAGCAGAGGACAAATTTATGGCTACACCTTC.

This clonotype was observed a handful of times. This sequence joins TRBV19 and TRBJ2-7, with D perhaps TRBD1 or TRBD2 (6 bases each). V was shortened by 3 bases and J by 7 bases, with 16 bases between the two germline ends. The CDR3 extends over 14 amino acids. Germline V gives CDR1 LNHDA, CDR2 SQIVND (reference sequence). In DNA form, the CDR3 reads TGTGCCAGTAGTATCCAGGGGACTGTTGGGGAGCAGTACTTC. Amino acids: CASSIQGTVGEQYF.

V usage is TRBV7-2 and J usage is TRBJ2-7; 9 nucleotides line up with TRBD1. Germline V gene lookup returns CDR1 SGHTA and CDR2 FQGNSA. The trim removed 5 bases at V and 7 bases at J, leaving 15 bases unmatched. The CDR3 contains 16 residues. The CDR3 region is CASSGPGTGYFWEQYF. The CDR3, as DNA: TGTGCCAGCAGCGGACCCGGGACAGGGTATTTCTGGGAGCAGTACTTC.

CDR3 residues: CASSLSGQATQETQYF. In nucleotides, the CDR3 is TGCGCCAGCAGCCTCTCCGGACAGGCAACGCAAGAGACCCAGTACTTC. The J gene is TRBJ2-5, the V gene TRBV4-1; 7 nucleotides line up with TRBD1. The CDR3 spans 16 residues. Trimming at V came to 4 bases and at J to 2 bases, leaving 10 bases not matched to a gene. The germline V gene encodes CDR1 MGHRA and CDR2 YSYEKL.

This chain connects TRBV6-2 or TRBV6-3 to TRBJ1-1; no reliable D call. The germline V and J ends were trimmed by 0 bases and 0 bases, with 5 bases remaining between them. In germline, CDR1 is MNHEY, CDR2 SVGEGT. The CDR3 has 14 amino acids. The CDR3 protein is CASSYSRMNTEAFF. The CDR3 nucleotides are TGTGCCAGCAGTTACTCGCGGATGAACACTGAAGCTTTCTTT.

This clonotype turned up a few times. The J gene is TRBJ1-5, the V gene TRBV7-8; D is perhaps TRBD1 (5 bases). This CDR3 has 15 amino acids. V was trimmed by 5 bases and J by 5 bases, leaving 16 bases between them. The germline CDR1 and CDR2 sequences are SGHVS and FQNEAQ. CDR3 region: CASSIFRDGYQPQHF. In DNA form, the CDR3 reads TGTGCCAGCAGCATCTTCCGGGACGGATATCAGCCCCAGCATTTT.

For the CDR3, the DNA is TGTGCCAGCAGCCAAGTGTGGGGGGGGGCAGATACGCAGTATTTT. Translating gives CASSQVWGGADTQYF. The J gene is TRBJ2-3, the V gene TRBV3-1, with TRBD2 matching over 7 bases. The CDR3 runs 15 residues. From germline, CDR1 is LGHDT and CDR2 YNNKEL (reference sequence). The trim removed 1 base at V and 4 bases at J, leaving 5 bases unmatched.

This clonotype ranks as medium-sized. This sequence joins TRBV4-1 and TRBJ1-2; TRBD1 agrees at 7 bases. The CDR3 is made up of 15 amino acids. Germline-derived CDR1 and CDR2 are MGHRA and YSYEKL. Unmatched junction bases numbered 6, after V lost 0 bases and J lost 5 bases. CDR3: CASSQETGSFYGYTF. DNA for the CDR3: TGCGCCAGCAGCCAAGAGACAGGGTCATTTTATGGCTACACCTTC.

The chain joins TRBV7-9 to TRBJ2-7; D not resolved. Germline CDR1 reads SEHNR; CDR2 reads FQNEAQ (reference sequence). V lost 2 bases to trimming and J lost 5 bases, with 7 bases between them. The CDR3 runs 12 residues. CDR3 nucleotide sequence: TGTGCCAGCAGCTTATATGGGAACGAGCAGTACTTC. It specifies CASSLYGNEQYF.

This clonotype was detected only a few times. The gene calls are TRBV6-1 and TRBJ1-1, with D possibly being TRBD1 (6 bases). CDR1 is MNHNS and CDR2 is SASEGT in the germline V gene. Trimming took 2 bases from V and 0 from J, leaving 13 bases between them. The CDR3 length is 16 residues. This chain's CDR3 is CASSELEGGMNTEAFF. The DNA of the CDR3 is TGTGCCAGCAGTGAACTTGAGGGGGGGATGAACACTGAAGCTTTCTTT.

The rearrangement uses TRBV27 and TRBJ1-5, with TRBD1 matching 7 bases. Trimming cost V 7 bases and J 1 base; bases outside gene matches: 4. From germline, CDR1 is MNHEY and CDR2 SMNVEV (reference sequence). The CDR3 is made up of 14 amino acids. CDR3 residues: CASTSTGSNQPQHF. The CDR3 nucleotides read TGTGCCAGCACCTCGACAGGGAGCAATCAGCCCCAGCATTTT.

This clonotype was recorded at least ten times. This chain links TRBV7-6 with TRBJ2-7, with 9 nucleotides matching TRBD2. The CDR3 consists of 15 residues. The germline gives CDR1 SGHVS, CDR2 FNYEAQ. The V gene end was trimmed by 1 base and the J gene end by 4 bases; junction bases not matched to a gene: 5. DNA for the CDR3: TGTGCCAGCAGCTTAGGTGATAGCGGGGGTTACGAGCAGTACTTC. Amino acids: CASSLGDSGGYEQYF.

Only a few counts were recorded for this clonotype. V usage is TRBV5-6 and J usage is TRBJ2-1; D remains ambiguous. V was shortened by 2 bases and J by 5 bases, with 5 bases between the two germline ends. This CDR3 spans 12 amino acids. CDR1 is SGHDT and CDR2 is YYEEEE in the germline V gene. This chain's CDR3 is CASSFGDNEQFF. The CDR3, as DNA: TGTGCCAGCAGCTTTGGCGACAATGAGCAGTTCTTC.

This chain joins TRBV4-1 and TRBJ1-1; tentatively, D is TRBD1 (5 bases). Trimming removed 4 bases from V and 1 base from J, with 19 bases in between. The CDR3 is 17 residues long. Germline V CDR1 and CDR2: MGHRA, YSYEKL. The CDR3 sequence is CASSLTPGPTRNTEAFF. The CDR3 region has the DNA TGCGCCAGCAGCCTGACCCCGGGACCGACTAGGAACACTGAAGCTTTCTTT.

In its sample, this clonotype was seen a few times. The rearrangement joins TRBV7-9 to TRBJ1-2; D possibly corresponds to TRBD1 (6 bases). This CDR3 spans 15 amino acids. In germline, CDR1 is SEHNR, CDR2 FQNEAQ (reference sequence). V lost 9 bases to trimming and J lost 5 bases, with 22 bases between them. The CDR3 spells CASTSDGQSFYGYTF. DNA of the CDR3: TGTGCCAGTACGTCAGACGGACAGTCTTTTTATGGCTACACCTTC.

The V gene is TRBV2, the J gene TRBJ1-2; maybe TRBD1 (5 bases). The CDR3 totals 14 residues. V was pared by 6 bases and J by 2 bases, with 13 bases between. From germline, CDR1 is SNHLY and CDR2 FYNNEI. The CDR3 region has the DNA TGTGCCAGCAGCCCCTGGACATTGAACTATGGCTACACCTTC. Residues: CASSPWTLNYGYTF.

This chain links TRBV6-1 with TRBJ2-2; 11 bases are a match to TRBD2. This CDR3 comprises 16 residues. V shed 4 bases, J shed 1 base, and the junction held 2 bases outside the gene matches. From germline, CDR1 is MNHNS and CDR2 SASEGT. The CDR3 loop reads CASSVLAGENTGELFF. The CDR3 DNA reads as TGTGCCAGCAGTGTACTAGCGGGGGAGAACACCGGGGAGCTGTTTTTT.

This chain joins TRBV7-6 and TRBJ2-2, with D maybe TRBD2 (6 bases). Germline V gene data show CDR1 as SGHVS and CDR2 as FNYEAQ. This CDR3 region has 16 residues. Trimming shortened V by 1 base and J by 0 bases, and 9 bases separated the two germline ends. The CDR3 sequence: CASSLGAGTNTGELFF. In nucleotides, the CDR3 is TGTGCCAGCAGCTTAGGGGCGGGGACGAACACCGGGGAGCTGTTTTTT.

This clonotype is medium-sized by share. The chain carries TRBV7-2 and TRBJ2-7; D remains ambiguous. V was cut by 7 bases and J by 0 bases, with 16 bases left in between. Germline lookup yields CDR1 SGHTA and CDR2 FQGNSA. This CDR3 comprises 15 residues. The CDR3 DNA reads as TGTGCCAGCACCAAGGGTGGCGGCAGCTCCTACGAGCAGTACTTC. Residues: CASTKGGGSSYEQYF.

The chain joins TRBV7-8 to TRBJ2-7; 10 nucleotides match TRBD2. CDR3 size: 15 residues. V lost 1 base, J lost 5 bases, and 5 bases stayed unmatched. CDR1 is SGHVS and CDR2 is FQNEAQ in the germline V gene. The CDR3 loop reads CASSLDSGGIHEQYF. The CDR3 DNA follows: TGTGCCAGCAGCTTAGATAGCGGGGGGATCCACGAGCAGTACTTC.

The rearrangement links TRBV28 to TRBJ2-3, with a weak D call TRBD2 (5 bases). V was trimmed by 1 base and J by 2 bases, leaving 10 bases between them. Per the germline V gene, CDR1 is MDHEN and CDR2 is SYDVKM. This CDR3 contains 15 residues. CDR3: CASSLFEGSTDTQYF. CDR3 in DNA: TGTGCCAGCAGTTTATTCGAGGGATCCACAGATACGCAGTATTTT.

This clonotype appeared many times. This chain connects TRBV2 to TRBJ1-5, with a weak D call TRBD1 (5 bases). Trimming cost V 6 bases and J 1 base, with 16 bases left between them. The germline CDR1 and CDR2 sequences are SNHLY and FYNNEI. The CDR3 length is 16 residues. The CDR3 DNA is TGTGCCAGCAGGGCGAGGGGAGGCGTCAGCAATCAGCCCCAGCATTTT. Translation gives CASRARGGVSNQPQHF. Full variable domain (outside the CDR3, taken from reference TRBV2 and TRBJ1-5): EPEVTQTPSHQVTQMGQEVILRCVPISNHLYFYWYRQILGQKVEFLVSFYNNEISEKSEIFDDQFSVERPDGSNFTLKIRSTKLEDSAMYFCASRARGGVSNQPQHFGDGTRLSIL.